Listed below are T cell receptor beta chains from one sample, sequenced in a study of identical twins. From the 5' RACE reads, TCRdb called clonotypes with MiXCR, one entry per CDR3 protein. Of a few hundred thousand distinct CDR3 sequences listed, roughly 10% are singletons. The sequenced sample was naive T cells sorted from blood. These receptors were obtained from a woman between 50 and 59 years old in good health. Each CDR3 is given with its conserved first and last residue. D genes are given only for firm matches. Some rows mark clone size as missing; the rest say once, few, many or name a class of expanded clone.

DNA: TGTGCCAGCAGCTTAACGTCAGGGGTCGGCTACACCTTC; CDR3: CASSLTSGVGYTF; J: TRBJ1-2; size: many; V: TRBV7-3; D: -
DNA: TGTGCCAGCAGTTTCGGGGACAGGGTAAATGAAAAACTGTTTTTT; CDR3: CASSFGDRVNEKLFF; J: TRBJ1-4; size: many; V: TRBV12-3/TRBV12-4; D: TRBD1
DNA: TGTGCCAGCACCAACCCCTCTGGGGCCAACGTCCTGACTTTC; CDR3: CASTNPSGANVLTF; J: TRBJ2-6; size: -; V: TRBV5-6; D: -
DNA: TGCAGCGTTGTTGGGACAGGGGAGGACAATGAGCAGTTCTTC; CDR3: CSVVGTGEDNEQFF; J: TRBJ2-1; size: -; V: TRBV29-1; D: TRBD1
DNA: TGTGCCACCTCTCGTAGCGGGAGGGTCCACGGGGAGCTGTTTTTT; CDR3: CATSRSGRVHGELFF; J: TRBJ2-2; size: -; V: TRBV7-2; D: TRBD2
DNA: TGTGCCACCAGCAGAGCGACAGGGGGCAGTGGGGCCAACGTCCTGACTTTC; CDR3: CATSRATGGSGANVLTF; J: TRBJ2-6; size: few; V: TRBV15; D: TRBD1
DNA: TGTGCCACCAGTGAGGGGACAGCGAACACTGAAGCTTTCTTT; CDR3: CATSEGTANTEAFF; J: TRBJ1-1; size: few; V: TRBV24-1; D: TRBD1
DNA: TGTGCCAGCAGTGAATCGGGACACCTCAATCAGCCCCAGCATTTT; CDR3: CASSESGHLNQPQHF; J: TRBJ1-5; size: -; V: TRBV25-1; D: -
DNA: TGTGCCACCAGCAACAGAGCGGGAGGGCCCGAAGATACGCAGTATTTT; CDR3: CATSNRAGGPEDTQYF; J: TRBJ2-3; size: many; V: TRBV15; D: TRBD2
DNA: TGCGCCAGCAGTTTTACGATCAGGGCCTTGAACACCGGGGAGCTGTTTTTT; CDR3: CASSFTIRALNTGELFF; J: TRBJ2-2; size: few; V: TRBV5-1; D: -
DNA: TGTGCCACCCCCTCGGGGAACTATGGCTACACCTTC; CDR3: CATPSGNYGYTF; J: TRBJ1-2; size: few; V: TRBV27; D: -
DNA: TGCAGTGCTGGGGGGGGATTCACAGATACGCAGTATTTT; CDR3: CSAGGGFTDTQYF; J: TRBJ2-3; size: many; V: TRBV20-1; D: TRBD2
DNA: TGCAGCGCGACAGGGGATGATACAGATACGCAGTATTTT; CDR3: CSATGDDTDTQYF; J: TRBJ2-3; size: many; V: TRBV29-1; D: TRBD1
DNA: TGCGCCAGCAGCTTGGAGACAGGGGTCTATGGCTACACCTTC; CDR3: CASSLETGVYGYTF; J: TRBJ1-2; size: few; V: TRBV5-1; D: TRBD1
DNA: TGTGCCAGCAGTCCTCCCCTAGGCAGGCAAGAGACCCAGTACTTC; CDR3: CASSPPLGRQETQYF; J: TRBJ2-5; size: -; V: TRBV12-3/TRBV12-4; D: -
DNA: TGCAGTGCCCCTAATTGGGACTCGAGTTACAATGAGCAGTTCTTC; CDR3: CSAPNWDSSYNEQFF; J: TRBJ2-1; size: few; V: TRBV20-1; D: -
DNA: TGCGCCAGCAGCCCAACCCCGGGCACAAAGAACACTGAAGCTTTCTTT; CDR3: CASSPTPGTKNTEAFF; J: TRBJ1-1; size: -; V: TRBV5-1; D: -
DNA: TGTGCCAGCAGCGTAGCCGGGAACACTGAAGCTTTCTTT; CDR3: CASSVAGNTEAFF; J: TRBJ1-1; size: many; V: TRBV9; D: -
DNA: TGTGCCAGCAGCGAGTCAGCTAACTATGGCTACACCTTC; CDR3: CASSESANYGYTF; J: TRBJ1-2; size: many; V: TRBV6-2/TRBV6-3; D: -
DNA: TGCAGCGCCCGACAGGGTACTAGCTTAGACTCTGGGGCCAACGTCCTGACTTTC; CDR3: CSARQGTSLDSGANVLTF; J: TRBJ2-6; size: -; V: TRBV29-1; D: -
DNA: TGTGCCAGCAGCCCTTGGGGTGGCACAGATACGCAGTATTTT; CDR3: CASSPWGGTDTQYF; J: TRBJ2-3; size: many; V: TRBV7-9; D: -